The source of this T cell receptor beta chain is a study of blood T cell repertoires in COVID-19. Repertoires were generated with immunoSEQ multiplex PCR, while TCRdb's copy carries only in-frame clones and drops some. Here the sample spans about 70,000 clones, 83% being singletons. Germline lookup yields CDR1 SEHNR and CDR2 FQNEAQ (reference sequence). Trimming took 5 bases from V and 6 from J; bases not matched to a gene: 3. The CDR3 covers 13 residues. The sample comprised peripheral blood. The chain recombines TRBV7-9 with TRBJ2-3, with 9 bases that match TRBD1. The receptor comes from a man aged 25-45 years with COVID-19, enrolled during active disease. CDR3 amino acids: CASSITGGDTQYF. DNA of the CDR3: TGTGCCAGCAGCATAACAGGGGGCGATACGCAGTATTTT. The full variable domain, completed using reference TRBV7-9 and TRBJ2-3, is DTGVSQNPRHKITKRGQNVTFRCDPISEHNRLYWYRQTLGQGPEFLTYFQNEAQLEKSRLLSDRFSAERPKGSFSTLEIQRTEQGDSAMYLCASSITGGDTQYFGPGTRLTVL.